This TCR beta chain was identified in a study of blood T cell repertoires in COVID-19 (TCRdb year 2020). For context, the study as a whole: The collaborator samples originated in the United States, Italy and Spain and spanned the acute and convalescent phases of COVID-19. The sample metadata nearly always contained a de-identified subject ID, COVID-19 status, age in years and sex. Samples were obtained from the ongoing ImmuneRACE study (first 160 participants) and from roughly 1,300 subjects provided by 6 global collaborators. The repertoires were made available in a free public database intended to serve as a resource for research on the immune response to SARS-CoV-2. Subjects who had been exposed to COVID-19, were actively infected with it, or had recovered from it provided the deeply sampled blood TCRbeta repertoires that made up the dataset. The prospective study material was composed of cDNA or gDNA derived from T cells, B-cell-depleted T cells, or PBMCs. Where available, HLA class I and class II types were taken from metadata supplied by the sample provider and were not determined by assay-based typing. Results and caveats for the whole study, not just this receptor: How much clinical and demographic metadata was included differed by source and by participant, and the metadata was provided uncurated.

A note on this clone: Its antigen specificity is not known. Qualities for individual bases were not recorded, and no much larger clone is one base off.

TCRbeta CDR3 regions were amplified from genomic DNA using the immunoSEQ Assay, a bias-controlled multiplex PCR. In the authors' own workflow: The number of nucleated cells in each sample was estimated by amplification of reference gene primers within the assay. To quantify the absolute abundance of each unique TCRbeta CDR3 rearrangement, sequence reads were collapsed and filtered. For each sample, productive Simpson clonality was calculated by taking the square root of Simpson's diversity index across productive rearrangements. In TCRdb, the immuneACCESS table is reduced to in-frame sequences with V and J assigned. These tables do not hold every clone; where another copy was compared, an unresolved V gene accounts for under half, and the others remain unexplained. The DNA was the basis for D and trimming; V, J and clone size are from that table. The sample table holds 130,000 to 150,000 clones, of which 70% to 90% were seen once. The top ten clones comprise roughly 2.5% of the sample.

Each collaborating institution followed its own protocols to collect whole blood in K2EDTA tubes. For TCRbeta analysis, collaborators shipped samples as frozen whole blood, isolated PBMCs, or DNA extracted from either of those sample types. This clonotype was obtained from a human donor with acute or convalescent COVID-19. The donor label of this sample is uncertain. The sequencing sample was made of peripheral blood.

The sequence in DNA is TGTGCCAGCAGGTCCACTTCTGACAGGAGCGGCTACACCTTC. Translated, it reads CASRSTSDRSGYTF. This receptor chain uses TRBV7-2 and TRBJ1-2; perhaps TRBD1 is the D gene, with 6 bases matching. Reading from cysteine to phenylalanine, the CDR3 counts 14 amino acids. Solely the CDR3 DNA is kept, with 42 bases framed from the first base. Deletion took 6 bases off V and 8 bases off J, with a span of 19 bases between the germline ends. Looking up the germline V gene yields CDR1 SGHTA and CDR2 FQGNSA.